This is a list of T cell receptor beta chains from one sample in a study of lymphopenia after photon versus proton radiotherapy. Assay: immunoSEQ multiplex PCR; the TCRdb copy retains only in-frame clones and omits some. The sample has some 42,000 clones, around 81% seen once. Sequencing used peripheral blood, obtained from a patient treated with proton-based radiotherapy. The receptors were gathered from a woman between 70 and 85 years old with pancreatic cancer. Each CDR3 is given with its conserved first and last residue. A D gene is named only where the DNA matches it firmly. Only some rows state a clone size, as once, few, many or a class for expanded clones.

V gene	clone size	CDR3 length	J gene	D gene	CDR3 protein	CDR3 DNA
TRBV29-1	NA	12	TRBJ2-7	NA	CSGSYTVTEQYF	TGCAGCGGGTCATATACAGTCACCGAGCAGTACTTC
TRBV7-9	once	18	TRBJ2-1	NA	CASSLPPTRGHLNNEQFF	TGTGCCAGCAGCTTACCCCCCACCCGAGGGCACCTTAACAATGAGCAGTTCTTC
TRBV18	few	12	TRBJ2-7	NA	CASSLERYEQYF	TGTGCCAGCTCGCTGGAACGTTACGAGCAGTACTTC
TRBV10-3	NA	17	TRBJ2-7	TRBD2	CAISGPQTSGSNYEQYF	TGTGCCATCAGTGGACCGCAAACTAGCGGGAGTAACTACGAGCAGTACTTC
TRBV28	NA	12	TRBJ1-2	NA	CASSEMNYGYTF	TGTGCCAGCAGCGAGATGAACTATGGCTACACCTTC
TRBV11-2	NA	14	TRBJ2-1	NA	CASSFRTMTGEQFF	TGTGCCAGCAGCTTCCGGACTATGACAGGTGAGCAGTTCTTC
TRBV7-9	NA	16	TRBJ2-2	NA	CASSLKRTDLTGELFF	TGTGCCAGCAGCTTAAAGCGGACAGACCTCACCGGGGAGCTGTTTTTT
TRBV27	once	15	TRBJ1-5	NA	CASRLGAYSNQPQHF	TGTGCCAGCAGGCTTGGGGCCTATAGCAATCAGCCCCAGCATTTT
TRBV7-2	NA	14	TRBJ2-1	NA	CASSLAAQNNEQFF	TGTGCCAGCAGCTTAGCCGCGCAGAACAATGAGCAGTTCTTC
TRBV27	NA	13	TRBJ2-4	NA	CASSGTGNSIQYF	TGTGCCAGCAGTGGCACCGGGAATAGCATTCAGTACTTC
TRBV30	once	14	TRBJ1-4	NA	CACDGAGRNEKLFF	TGTGCCTGCGATGGGGCAGGGCGAAATGAAAAACTGTTTTTT
TRBV7-3	NA	15	TRBJ2-1	NA	CASSLSLGLVDEQFF	TGTGCCAGCAGCTTATCTTTGGGGCTAGTAGATGAGCAGTTCTTC
TRBV4-3	NA	16	TRBJ2-5	TRBD2	CASSQDRLGGQETQYF	TGCGCCAGCAGCCAAGATCGTTTGGGGGGGCAAGAGACCCAGTACTTC
TRBV19	NA	15	TRBJ2-1	TRBD1	CASSVDRSSYNEQFF	TGTGCCAGTAGTGTGGACAGGAGCTCCTACAATGAGCAGTTCTTC
TRBV28	NA	20	TRBJ1-2	TRBD1	CASSLSRSGTGTTSGYGYTF	TGTGCCAGCAGTTTGTCCAGATCCGGGACAGGGACAACATCTGGTTATGGCTACACCTTC
TRBV18	NA	15	TRBJ2-7	TRBD1	CASSLRDRGGYEQYF	TGTGCCAGCTCGCTCCGGGACAGGGGAGGCTACGAGCAGTACTTC
TRBV11-2	NA	18	TRBJ2-6	NA	CASSLDSGRGRGANVLTF	TGTGCCAGCAGCTTAGATAGCGGTCGGGGGCGTGGGGCCAACGTCCTGACTTTC
TRBV11-2	NA	16	TRBJ2-2	TRBD1	CASSFGGQGRTGELFF	TGTGCCAGCAGCTTCGGGGGACAGGGAAGGACCGGGGAGCTGTTTTTT
TRBV11-2	NA	17	TRBJ2-1	TRBD2	CASSLEGSGRGYNEQFF	TGTGCCAGCAGCTTAGAGGGTAGCGGGAGGGGATACAATGAGCAGTTCTTC
TRBV29-1	once	12	TRBJ2-2	NA	CSVVEGAGELFF	TGCAGCGTTGTTGAGGGCGCCGGGGAGCTGTTTTTT
TRBV30	NA	13	TRBJ2-1	TRBD2	CASALAGVNEQFF	TGTGCCTCAGCCCTAGCGGGAGTCAATGAGCAGTTCTTC
TRBV7-9	NA	13	TRBJ2-7	NA	CASSLGYTYEQYF	TGTGCCAGCAGCTTAGGTTACACCTACGAGCAGTACTTC
TRBV4-3	NA	13	TRBJ1-5	NA	CASSRYRDQPQHF	TGCGCCAGCAGCCGGTACAGGGATCAGCCCCAGCATTTT
TRBV19	NA	18	TRBJ1-4	TRBD1	CASSITSTGFATNEKLFF	TGTGCCAGTAGTATAACCTCGACAGGGTTTGCGACTAATGAAAAACTGTTTTTT
TRBV30	NA	15	TRBJ1-3	NA	CAWSTGRYSGNTIYF	TGTGCCTGGAGTACTGGGCGTTACTCTGGAAACACCATATATTTT
TRBV7-9	NA	16	TRBJ2-7	TRBD2	CASSYQPGTRRNEQYF	TGTGCCAGCAGCTACCAGCCCGGGACTAGGAGAAACGAGCAGTACTTC
TRBV28	NA	15	TRBJ2-7	TRBD1	CASSLPTTGAYEQYF	TGTGCCAGCAGTTTACCTACGACAGGGGCCTACGAGCAGTACTTC
TRBV2	NA	14	TRBJ2-7	TRBD1	CASSEGQGSYEQYF	TGTGCCAGCAGTGAGGGACAGGGGTCCTACGAGCAGTACTTC